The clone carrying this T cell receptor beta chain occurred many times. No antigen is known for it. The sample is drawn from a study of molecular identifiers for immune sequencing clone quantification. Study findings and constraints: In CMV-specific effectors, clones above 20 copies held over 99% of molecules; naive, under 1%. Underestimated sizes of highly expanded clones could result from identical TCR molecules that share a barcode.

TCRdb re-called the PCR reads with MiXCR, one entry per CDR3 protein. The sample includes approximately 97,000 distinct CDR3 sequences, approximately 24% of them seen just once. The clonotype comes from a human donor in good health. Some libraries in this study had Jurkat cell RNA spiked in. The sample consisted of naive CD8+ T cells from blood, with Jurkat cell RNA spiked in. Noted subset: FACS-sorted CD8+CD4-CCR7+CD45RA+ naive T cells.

CDR3 DNA: TGTGCCAGCAGCTACGGGACTAGCGAGAAAGAGACCCAGTACTTC. This gives the protein CASSYGTSEKETQYF. The chain employs TRBV7-9 and TRBJ2-5; 10 bases fit TRBD2. The CDR3 runs to 15 residues. CDR1 and CDR2 from the germline V gene are SEHNR and FQNEAQ (reference sequence). Germline trimming cut 4 bases from V and 3 bases from J; bases unmatched to any gene: 5.